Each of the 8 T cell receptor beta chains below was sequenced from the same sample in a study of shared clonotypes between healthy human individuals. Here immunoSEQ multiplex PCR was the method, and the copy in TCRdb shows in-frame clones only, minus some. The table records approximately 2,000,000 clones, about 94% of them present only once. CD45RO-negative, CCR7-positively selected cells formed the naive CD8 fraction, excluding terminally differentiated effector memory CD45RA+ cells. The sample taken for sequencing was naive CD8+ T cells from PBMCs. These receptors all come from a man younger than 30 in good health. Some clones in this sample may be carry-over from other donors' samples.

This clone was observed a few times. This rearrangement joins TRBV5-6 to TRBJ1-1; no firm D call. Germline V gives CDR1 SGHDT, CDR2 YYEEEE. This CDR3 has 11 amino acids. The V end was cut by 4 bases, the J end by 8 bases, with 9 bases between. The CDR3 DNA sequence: TGTGCCAGCAGCCGCCCGGGGGAAGCTTTCTTT. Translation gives CASSRPGEAFF.

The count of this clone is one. The CDR3 DNA reads as TGTGCCAGCAGTGACCGGGACCTCTTAGATGGCTACACCTTC. Amino acid sequence: CASSDRDLLDGYTF. V is TRBV25-1 and J is TRBJ1-2; D possibly corresponds to TRBD1 (5 bases). The CDR3 is 14 amino acids. With 3 bases removed from V and 6 bases from J, the gap between germline ends came to 14 bases. Germline lookup yields CDR1 MGHDK and CDR2 SYGVNS.

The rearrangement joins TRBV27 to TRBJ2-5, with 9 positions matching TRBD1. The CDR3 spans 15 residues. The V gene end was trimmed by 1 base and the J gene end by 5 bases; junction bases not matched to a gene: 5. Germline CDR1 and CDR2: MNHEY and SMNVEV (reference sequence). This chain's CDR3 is CASSLLGQGVETQYF. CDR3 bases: TGTGCCAGCAGTTTATTGGGACAGGGAGTCGAGACCCAGTACTTC.

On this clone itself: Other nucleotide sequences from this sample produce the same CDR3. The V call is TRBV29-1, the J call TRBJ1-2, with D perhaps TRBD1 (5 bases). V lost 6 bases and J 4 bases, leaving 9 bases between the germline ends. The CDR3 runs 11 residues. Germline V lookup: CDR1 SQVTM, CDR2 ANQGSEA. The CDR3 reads CSVGGVYGYTF. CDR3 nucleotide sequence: TGCAGCGTGGGGGGGGTCTATGGCTACACCTTC.

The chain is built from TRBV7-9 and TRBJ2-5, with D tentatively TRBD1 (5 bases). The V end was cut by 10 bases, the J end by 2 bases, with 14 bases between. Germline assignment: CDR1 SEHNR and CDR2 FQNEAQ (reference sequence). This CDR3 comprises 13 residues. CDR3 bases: TGTGCCACAAGGGCAGGGCCACAAGAGACCCAGTACTTC. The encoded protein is CATRAGPQETQYF.

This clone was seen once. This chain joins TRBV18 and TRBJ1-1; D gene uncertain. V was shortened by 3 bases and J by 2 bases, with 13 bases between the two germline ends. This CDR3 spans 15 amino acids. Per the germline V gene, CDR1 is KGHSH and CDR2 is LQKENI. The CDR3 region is CASSPAGPANTEAFF. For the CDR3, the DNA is TGTGCCAGCTCACCCGCGGGCCCGGCAAACACTGAAGCTTTCTTT.

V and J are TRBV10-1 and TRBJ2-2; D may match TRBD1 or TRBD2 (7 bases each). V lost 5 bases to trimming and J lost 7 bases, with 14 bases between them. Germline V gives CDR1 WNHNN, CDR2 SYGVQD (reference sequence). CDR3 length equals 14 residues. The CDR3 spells CASSSGTEDGELFF. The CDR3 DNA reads TGCGCCAGCAGTAGCGGGACAGAGGACGGGGAGCTGTTTTTT.

The CDR3 loop is CASSRHGLGNTEAFF. CDR3 in DNA: TGTGCCAGCAGCCGGCATGGATTAGGGAACACTGAAGCTTTCTTT. V gene TRBV14 combines with J gene TRBJ1-1; D remains ambiguous. The CDR3 length is 15 residues. Germline values: CDR1 SGHDN, CDR2 FVKESK. V dropped 4 bases and J dropped 1 base, with 13 bases sitting between them.